The following is a TCR beta chain sequence with its context. The data stem from a study of shared clonotypes between healthy human individuals. For every subset, genomic DNA was evenly distributed across several immunoSEQ plates. Data came from immunoSEQ multiplex PCR; TCRdb stores just in-frame clones and leaves some out. The data contain approximately 110,000 clones, about 62% of them singletons. Germline V gives CDR1 MDHEN, CDR2 SYDVKM. CDR3 size: 15 residues. V dropped 4 bases and J dropped 4; count of bases not matched to a gene: 6. The V call is TRBV28, the J call TRBJ1-2, with 10 bases aligning to TRBD1. The sample comprised memory CD8+ T cells sorted from blood. Subset here: CD45RO+ cells pooled with CCR7-negative TemRA cells. The sequence was collected from a woman aged 25 to 39 in good health. Written as DNA, the CDR3 is TGTGCCAGCAGTTCCGGGACAGGGGCTGTCTATGGCTACACCTTC. This sequence encodes CASSSGTGAVYGYTF.